The next 11 T cell receptor beta chains were all read from a single sample in a study of blood T cell repertoires in COVID-19. Produced via immunoSEQ multiplex PCR; TCRdb's table is partial and in-frame only. Of 130,000 or so clones listed, about 85% are singletons. Sequenced: peripheral blood. These receptors were obtained from a human donor in a cohort sampled during active COVID-19.

The V call is TRBV18, the J call TRBJ2-2; D is unresolved. CDR1 and CDR2 from the germline V gene are KGHSH and LQKENI. The CDR3 loop spans 16 amino acids. V dropped 4 bases and J dropped 3 bases, with 15 bases sitting between them. The CDR3 loop is CASSQSGGSDTGELFF. The DNA of the CDR3 is TGTGCCAGCTCACAATCGGGTGGATCCGACACCGGGGAGCTGTTTTTT.

V gene TRBV19 combines with J gene TRBJ2-2; D is unresolved. With 5 bases removed from V and 1 base from J, the gap between germline ends came to 8 bases. The CDR3 extends over 14 amino acids. From germline, CDR1 is LNHDA and CDR2 SQIVND (reference sequence). CDR3 sequence (DNA): TGTGCCAGTAGTTTGCGGAGGAACACCGGGGAGCTGTTTTTT. This encodes CASSLRRNTGELFF.

This clone appeared a few times. The chain carries TRBV28 and TRBJ2-3; 11 nucleotides align to TRBD2. Germline CDR1 is MDHEN and CDR2 is SYDVKM. V trimming: 6 bases; J trimming: 1 base; junction bases outside the gene matches: 15. This CDR3 is 19 amino acids long. CDR3: CASSQLGSGRAWGTDTQYF. The CDR3 DNA sequence: TGTGCCAGCAGCCAACTCGGTAGCGGGAGGGCCTGGGGCACAGATACGCAGTATTTT.

This CDR3 is CASSELGVQTQYF. The CDR3 nucleotides are TGTGCCAGCAGTGAATTAGGGGTTCAGACCCAGTACTTC. The V and J genes are TRBV6-1 and TRBJ2-5, with D possibly TRBD1 on 5 matching bases. The CDR3 has 13 amino acids. The V end was cut by 2 bases, the J end by 6 bases, with 10 bases between. Germline assignment: CDR1 MNHNS and CDR2 SASEGT.

This clone showed up just a few times. The genes are TRBV5-5 and TRBJ1-2; TRBD1 agrees at 7 bases. CDR1 is SGHKS, CDR2 YYEKEE, per germline (reference sequence). J lost 6 bases, V lost 4 bases, and 12 bases had no gene match. This CDR3 spans 15 amino acids. The CDR3 here is CASSRPPGQENGYTF. As DNA, the CDR3 is TGTGCCAGCAGCCGGCCTCCTGGACAGGAAAATGGCTACACCTTC.

This chain uses TRBV28 with TRBJ2-4; no firm D call. This CDR3 has 13 residues. V lost 4 bases and J lost 7, with 11 bases in between. Germline loops: CDR1 MDHEN, CDR2 SYDVKM. In DNA form, the CDR3 reads TGTGCCAGCAGTTCGACGGGTTTGAACATTCAGTACTTC. As protein: CASSSTGLNIQYF.

The V call is TRBV28, the J call TRBJ2-1; D possibly corresponds to TRBD2 (6 bases). This CDR3 contains 15 residues. V lost 7 bases and J lost 7, with 20 bases in between. Germline loops: CDR1 MDHEN, CDR2 SYDVKM. The CDR3 coding sequence is TGTGCCAGCACCTGGAGGCGGGAAGGGTTGAATGAGCAGTTCTTC. Protein sequence: CASTWRREGLNEQFF.

The CDR3 protein is CASSGYGRRYNYGYTF. CDR3 in DNA: TGTGCCAGCAGTGGGTACGGCAGGCGATATAACTATGGCTACACCTTC. The chain recombines TRBV25-1 with TRBJ1-2; D remains unclear. V gave up 4 bases and J gave up 1 base, with 16 bases separating them. The germline gives CDR1 MGHDK, CDR2 SYGVNS. The length of the CDR3 is 16 residues.

V and J are TRBV27 and TRBJ1-5; 7 nucleotides agree with TRBD1. The CDR3 loop spans 14 amino acids. CDR1 is MNHEY and CDR2 is SMNVEV in the germline V gene (reference sequence). The trim removed 6 bases at V and 8 bases at J, leaving 10 bases unmatched. The CDR3 loop is CASRRQGLLEPQHF. CDR3 DNA sequence: TGTGCCAGCAGACGACAGGGTTTACTGGAGCCCCAGCATTTT.

The rearrangement links TRBV6-5 to TRBJ2-7, with D possibly being TRBD1 (6 bases). There are 15 residues in the CDR3. CDR1 and CDR2 from the germline V gene are MNHEY and SVGAGI. Trimming removed 5 bases from V and 5 bases from J, with 19 bases in between. The CDR3 here is CASSPLRAGENEQYF. The CDR3 DNA is TGTGCCAGCAGTCCCCTCCGGGCAGGGGAGAACGAGCAGTACTTC.

The chain carries TRBV9 and TRBJ2-7; 7 bases map to TRBD2. The V segment lost 0 bases and the J segment 3 bases; nucleotides outside the gene matches: 9. CDR1 is SGDLS and CDR2 is YYNGEE in the germline V gene. The CDR3 spans 16 residues. CDR3 sequence reads: CASSVAGAGDIYEQYF. DNA for the CDR3: TGTGCCAGCAGCGTAGCTGGGGCGGGAGACATCTACGAGCAGTACTTC. Drawing the rest from reference TRBV9 and TRBJ2-7, the complete variable domain is DSGVTQTPKHLITATGQRVTLRCSPRSGDLSVYWYQQSLDQGLQFLIQYYNGEERAKGNILERFSAQQFPDLHSELNLSSLELGDSALYFCASSVAGAGDIYEQYFGPGTRLTVT.